This entry lists 13 T cell receptor beta chains sequenced from one sample in a study of graft-versus-host responses after intestinal transplantation. Measured with immunoSEQ multiplex PCR; TCRdb has only the in-frame clones, and not every one. The sample holds about 25,000 clones, approximately 95% seen once. The material sequenced was PBMCs, taken 18 days after transplant. These receptors all come from a human patient who received an intestinal transplant, so some T cells may come from the graft donor.

This chain links TRBV27 with TRBJ1-1; 7 bases match TRBD1. Germline CDR1 MNHEY, CDR2 SMNVEV (reference sequence). V was clipped by 3 bases and J by 1 base; unmatched bases: 14. CDR3 length: 18 residues. CDR3 residues: CASSFLPLRQGPNTEAFF. CDR3 coding DNA: TGTGCCAGCAGTTTCCTACCTCTCCGACAGGGACCGAACACTGAAGCTTTCTTT.

This chain links TRBV4-1 with TRBJ1-2; D unresolved. V lost 8 bases to trimming and J lost 2 bases, with 18 bases between them. CDR1 and CDR2 (germline): MGHRA, YSYEKL. The CDR3 is 15 amino acids. The CDR3 DNA reads as TGCGCCAGCTCCGGGTTTGCAAGAAAGAACTATGGCTACACCTTC. Amino acids: CASSGFARKNYGYTF.

The chain is built from TRBV29-1 and TRBJ2-1, with D unresolved. The CDR3 is 12 residues long. V lost 2 bases to trimming and J lost 6 bases, with 8 bases between them. The germline V gene has CDR1 SQVTM and CDR2 ANQGSEA. In nucleotides, the CDR3 is TGCAGCGTTGAACTCCAGTTCAATGAGCAGTTCTTC. This translates into CSVELQFNEQFF.

This chain connects TRBV25-1 to TRBJ2-5; D not certain. The germline V and J ends were trimmed by 0 bases and 5 bases, with 7 bases remaining between them. The CDR3 sequence is 13 residues long. Per the germline V gene, CDR1 is MGHDK and CDR2 is SYGVNS. CDR3 residues: CASSEYGYETQYF. The DNA for the CDR3 is TGTGCCAGCAGTGAATACGGATACGAGACCCAGTACTTC. The whole variable domain, filled in from reference TRBV25-1 and TRBJ2-5, reads EADIYQTPRYLVIGTGKKITLECSQTMGHDKMYWYQQDPGMELHLIHYSYGVNSTEKGDLSSESTVSRIRTEHFPLTLESARPSHTSQYLCASSEYGYETQYFGPGTRLLVL.

V usage is TRBV7-9 and J usage is TRBJ2-3; no firm D call. This CDR3 is 13 amino acids long. CDR1 and CDR2 from the germline V gene are SEHNR and FQNEAQ (reference sequence). Trimming took 2 bases from V and 3 from J, leaving 6 bases between them. In DNA form, the CDR3 reads TGTGCCAGCAGCTTACCATGGACAGATACGCAGTATTTT. Residues: CASSLPWTDTQYF.

The V call is TRBV18, the J call TRBJ1-5; D is unresolved. This CDR3 is 19 amino acids long. V shed 6 bases and J shed 0 bases, with 24 bases lying between them. Germline values: CDR1 KGHSH, CDR2 LQKENI. The CDR3 DNA follows: TGTGCCAGCTCCCCCGGGGAGACCCTCTCTTCTTATAGCAATCAGCCCCAGCATTTT. Protein sequence: CASSPGETLSSYSNQPQHF.

The V and J genes are TRBV4-1 and TRBJ1-4; D is possibly TRBD1 (5 bases). V lost 0 bases, J lost 5 bases, and 10 bases lay in between. This CDR3 comprises 15 residues. CDR1 and CDR2 (germline): MGHRA, YSYEKL. Here the CDR3 DNA reads TGCGCCAGCAGCCAAGATCAAGGGGAGAATGAAAAACTGTTTTTT. Amino acids: CASSQDQGENEKLFF.

The chain is built from TRBV7-6 and TRBJ2-1; tentative D call: TRBD2 (6 bases). V lost 4 bases to trimming and J lost 3 bases, with 10 bases between them. Per germline, CDR1 SGHVS and CDR2 FNYEAQ. The CDR3 totals 14 residues. As DNA, the CDR3 is TGTGCCAGCAGCTCGGGACTGAACTACAATGAGCAGTTCTTC. Its protein product is CASSSGLNYNEQFF.

The chain uses TRBV7-9 and TRBJ2-1; the D is unclear. V gave up 5 bases and J gave up 14 bases, with 13 bases separating them. The CDR3 covers 11 residues. Germline V gene lookup returns CDR1 SEHNR and CDR2 FQNEAQ (reference sequence). CDR3 nucleotide sequence: TGTGCCAGCAGCCCTGAGCTGGTGGAGTTCTTC. Its translation: CASSPELVEFF.

This chain uses TRBV19 with TRBJ1-2, with D possibly matching TRBD1 (6 bases). Per the germline V gene, CDR1 is LNHDA and CDR2 is SQIVND (reference sequence). V lost 2 bases to trimming and J lost 8 bases, with 18 bases between them. This CDR3 spans 15 amino acids. The CDR3 DNA reads TGTGCCAGTAGTATAATGGGGGGCGCGATTCAAGGCTACACCTTC. Protein sequence: CASSIMGGAIQGYTF.

V is TRBV5-1 and J is TRBJ2-1, with 13 positions matching TRBD2. CDR1 is SGHRS and CDR2 is YFSETQ in the germline V gene. The CDR3 spans 16 residues. Losses at the gene ends were 2 bases for V and 2 bases for J; bases not matched to a gene: 1. The CDR3 region is CASSFGLAGAYNEQFF. Written as DNA, the CDR3 is TGCGCCAGCAGCTTCGGACTAGCGGGGGCCTACAATGAGCAGTTCTTC.

The V and J genes are TRBV2 and TRBJ2-5; TRBD2 matches at 7 bases. With V trimmed by 4 bases and J by 1 base, 6 bases remained unmatched. The CDR3 contains 15 residues. Per germline, CDR1 SNHLY and CDR2 FYNNEI. CDR3 sequence (DNA): TGTGCCAGCAGTGTTGGAGCGGGGCGCCAAGAGACCCAGTACTTC. Amino acids: CASSVGAGRQETQYF.

The rearrangement joins TRBV2 to TRBJ2-7, with D hard to call. The CDR3 covers 11 residues. In germline, CDR1 is SNHLY, CDR2 FYNNEI. V was pared by 8 bases and J by 4 bases, with 9 bases between. The CDR3 region has the DNA TGTGCCAGCTTTTCTAAGTACGAGCAGTACTTC. It yields the protein CASFSKYEQYF. Looking up the rest from reference TRBV2 and TRBJ2-7 gives the full variable domain: EPEVTQTPSHQVTQMGQEVILRCVPISNHLYFYWYRQILGQKVEFLVSFYNNEISEKSEIFDDQFSVERPDGSNFTLKIRSTKLEDSAMYFCASFSKYEQYFGPGTRLTVT.